The 20 T cell receptor beta chains given below trace back to one sample, sequenced in a study of shared clonotypes between healthy human individuals (dated by TCRdb to about 2020). Receptor libraries were prepared by the immunoSEQ multiplex PCR assay. Not all clones reach the TCRdb copy of this immuneACCESS table, which keeps in-frame sequences only. Checked studies attribute under half of the gap to unresolved V genes and leave the rest unexplained. This sample is represented by roughly 660,000 clones; about 92% of them were singletons. About 34% of the sample goes to the ten largest clones. Sequencing used memory CD8+ T cells from PBMCs. According to the study, the label for this sample's cell subset or site signals: CD45RO+ cells pooled with CCR7-negative TemRA cells. These receptors were taken from a man aged 18 to 35 in good health. Some clones in this sample may be carry-over from other donors' samples.

The rearrangement joins TRBV12-5 to TRBJ2-2; 9 positions agree with TRBD1. This CDR3 is built from 14 residues. The V and J ends lost 6 bases and 7 bases, in that order; junction bases with no gene match: 6. CDR1 is LGHNT, CDR2 FRNRAP, per germline. CDR3 nucleotide sequence: TGTGCTAGTGGCATACAGGGGGCGTACGGGGAGCTGTTTTTT. Its translation is CASGIQGAYGELFF.

The chain recombines TRBV7-9 with TRBJ1-6; D gene unclear. With 0 bases removed from V and 5 bases from J, the gap between germline ends came to 8 bases. In germline, CDR1 is SEHNR, CDR2 FQNEAQ (reference sequence). The CDR3 consists of 15 residues. The CDR3 nucleotides read TGTGCCAGCAGCTTAGCGATGGTGGATAATTCACCCCTCCACTTT. Its translation is CASSLAMVDNSPLHF.

The chain is built from TRBV6-1 and TRBJ2-5; 7 nucleotides line up with TRBD1. Trimming took 2 bases from V and 5 from J; bases not matched to a gene: 5. This CDR3 contains 14 residues. In germline, CDR1 is MNHNS, CDR2 SASEGT. In DNA, the CDR3 is TGTGCCAGCAGTGAATGGGACAGTAAGGAGACCCAGTACTTC. Translated, it gives CASSEWDSKETQYF.

The chain is built from TRBV7-3 and TRBJ2-1, with 7 bases lining up with TRBD2. This CDR3 contains 16 residues. The germline CDR1 and CDR2 sequences are SGHTA and FQGTGA. V lost 5 bases, J lost 4 bases, and 11 bases stayed unmatched. The DNA of the CDR3 is TGTGCCAGCAGCAGCTTAGTTACTAGCGAGTACAATGAGCAGTTCTTC. Its protein is CASSSLVTSEYNEQFF.

In its sample, this clone was seen once. V is TRBV13 and J is TRBJ1-2; the D gene is possibly TRBD1 (5 bases). V lost 3 bases and J lost 7, with 12 bases in between. From germline, CDR1 is PRHDT and CDR2 FYEKMQ (reference sequence). The CDR3 sequence is 13 residues long. CDR3 in amino acids: CASSLGGAGGYTF. The CDR3 DNA reads TGTGCCAGCAGCTTGGGCGGGGCCGGTGGCTACACCTTC.

This clone was picked up one time. This rearrangement joins TRBV19 to TRBJ2-7; 9 positions match TRBD1. Germline V gene sequence: CDR1 LNHDA, CDR2 SQIVND (reference sequence). This CDR3 has 14 residues. V trimming: 5 bases; J trimming: 5 bases; junction bases outside the gene matches: 7. In DNA form, the CDR3 reads TGTGCCAGTAGTCTCGGACAGGGGTTCAACGAGCAGTACTTC. Its protein product is CASSLGQGFNEQYF.

V gene TRBV27 combines with J gene TRBJ2-2; TRBD1 is a possible D gene (6 bases). CDR3 length: 15 amino acids. CDR1 is MNHEY and CDR2 is SMNVEV in the germline V gene (reference sequence). V was cut by 5 bases and J by 4 bases, with 14 bases left in between. The CDR3 sequence is CASSTNRVGTGELFF. DNA of the CDR3: TGTGCCAGCAGTACAAACAGGGTTGGCACCGGGGAGCTGTTTTTT.

The J gene is TRBJ2-3, the V gene TRBV25-1; 12 bases agree with TRBD2. V dropped 8 bases and J dropped 5; count of bases not matched to a gene: 17. The germline V gene encodes CDR1 MGHDK and CDR2 SYGVNS. CDR3 length: 18 residues. CDR3 DNA: TGTGCCAGCGCTCAAGCGGGGTCCTGGGGACTAGCGGGAGATACGCAGTATTTT. The encoded protein is CASAQAGSWGLAGDTQYF.

The chain carries TRBV7-8 and TRBJ2-7; D is possibly TRBD1 or TRBD2 (5 bases each). CDR3 size: 16 residues. V gave up 2 bases and J gave up 3 bases, with 17 bases separating them. The V gene's germline CDR1 is SGHVS and CDR2 FQNEAQ. CDR3 sequence (DNA): TGTGCCAGCAGCTTATCGCAGGGACCACGCTACTACGAGCAGTACTTC. Translating it yields CASSLSQGPRYYEQYF.

This clone has a handful of counts. The CDR3 nucleotides are TGTGCCAGCAGCTTAACAGGGGGCGCGACGGGCTACACCTTC. Residues: CASSLTGGATGYTF. The rearrangement joins TRBV11-1 to TRBJ1-2; 9 positions match TRBD1. The CDR3 length is 14 residues. V gave up 2 bases and J gave up 8 bases; unmatched junction bases: 6. Germline V gene data show CDR1 as SGHAT and CDR2 as FQDESV (reference sequence).

This clone came up a few times. The V and J genes are TRBV28 and TRBJ1-2; weak D call: TRBD1 (6 bases). With 8 bases removed from V and 5 bases from J, the gap between germline ends came to 21 bases. The CDR3 covers 15 residues. Germline V gene lookup returns CDR1 MDHEN and CDR2 SYDVKM. CDR3 coding DNA: TGTGCCAGCGGTAATCGACAGGCTTTAGTTTATGGCTACACCTTC. It specifies CASGNRQALVYGYTF.

The rearrangement joins TRBV7-9 to TRBJ2-7; maybe TRBD1 (7 bases). Trimming took 7 bases from V and 6 from J, leaving 22 bases between them. Germline V lookup: CDR1 SEHNR, CDR2 FQNEAQ (reference sequence). The CDR3 extends over 15 amino acids. In DNA, the CDR3 is TGTGCCAGCATCTTGGAGGGACAGCTCGTAGGCGAGCAGTACTTC. This gives the protein CASILEGQLVGEQYF.

J is TRBJ1-1 and V is TRBV9; 8 bases match TRBD1. There are 14 residues in the CDR3. Germline-derived CDR1 and CDR2 are SGDLS and YYNGEE. The V gene end was trimmed by 0 bases and the J gene end by 6 bases; junction bases not matched to a gene: 4. The CDR3 protein is CASSVATGGSEAFF. Here the CDR3 DNA reads TGTGCCAGCAGCGTAGCCACAGGGGGTTCTGAAGCTTTCTTT.

This chain joins TRBV13 and TRBJ1-2, with D unresolved. CDR1 is PRHDT and CDR2 is FYEKMQ in the germline V gene (reference sequence). The V and J ends lost 5 bases and 8 bases respectively, with 15 bases between them. The CDR3 is made up of 13 amino acids. The CDR3 region is CASSPGVAQGYTF. The DNA for the CDR3 is TGTGCCAGCAGCCCAGGAGTAGCCCAAGGCTACACCTTC.

The J gene is TRBJ2-3, the V gene TRBV7-9; the match to TRBD1 covers 7 bases. CDR1 and CDR2 from the germline V gene are SEHNR and FQNEAQ (reference sequence). The CDR3 is made up of 15 amino acids. Losses at the gene ends were 5 bases for V and 5 bases for J; bases not matched to a gene: 10. The CDR3 reads CASSLKGARGDTQYF. DNA for the CDR3: TGTGCCAGCAGCCTTAAGGGGGCGCGTGGAGATACGCAGTATTTT.

The V gene is TRBV28, the J gene TRBJ1-1; D is possibly TRBD1 (6 bases). V was cut by 2 bases and J by 11 bases, with 21 bases left in between. The CDR3 runs to 15 residues. The germline gives CDR1 MDHEN, CDR2 SYDVKM. The CDR3 DNA reads TGTGCCAGCAGTTTACGGCGGACCTACCCCGACAGGGCTTTCTTT. Translation: CASSLRRTYPDRAFF.

The chain employs TRBV11-2 and TRBJ1-2; tentative D call: TRBD1 (5 bases). With 4 bases removed from V and 8 bases from J, the gap between germline ends came to 11 bases. The CDR3 has 12 residues. Germline CDR1 and CDR2: SGHAT and FQNNGV. DNA for the CDR3: TGTGCCAGCAGCTCCGGGACTGACGGCTACACCTTC. This codes for CASSSGTDGYTF. The entire variable domain, with the rest obtained from reference TRBV11-2 and TRBJ1-2, is as follows: EAGVAQSPRYKIIEKRQSVAFWCNPISGHATLYWYQQILGQGPKLLIQFQNNGVVDDSQLPKDRFSAERLKGVDSTLKIQPAKLEDSAVYLCASSSGTDGYTFGSGTRLTVV.

The chain has TRBV2 and TRBJ1-3, with a tentative D call TRBD1 (5 bases). Germline lookup yields CDR1 SNHLY and CDR2 FYNNEI. The germline V and J ends were trimmed by 4 bases and 8 bases, with 18 bases remaining between them. CDR3 size: 15 residues. CDR3 loop: CASSGRTRLRDTIYF. The DNA for the CDR3 is TGTGCCAGCAGTGGTCGGACAAGGCTCCGAGACACCATATATTTT.

In this sample, this clone turned up once. The CDR3 sequence: CASSQALVWDGRFSSYNEQFF. The CDR3 DNA sequence: TGCGCCAGCAGCCAAGCCTTAGTCTGGGACGGACGGTTCAGCTCCTACAATGAGCAGTTCTTC. The rearrangement uses TRBV4-1 and TRBJ2-1; perhaps D is TRBD1 or TRBD2 (5 bases each). Germline V lookup: CDR1 MGHRA, CDR2 YSYEKL. Between the trimmed V and J ends, which lost 1 base and 0 bases, there was a span of 25 bases. The CDR3 runs to 21 residues.

The J gene is TRBJ2-3, the V gene TRBV6-5, with 8 bases fitting TRBD2. Per germline, CDR1 MNHEY and CDR2 SVGAGI. The CDR3 extends over 16 amino acids. The V gene end was trimmed by 2 bases and the J gene end by 2 bases; junction bases not matched to a gene: 6. The CDR3 DNA reads as TGTGCCAGCAGTTACGGGGCGGGAGGCCTCACAGATACGCAGTATTTT. Its protein product is CASSYGAGGLTDTQYF.